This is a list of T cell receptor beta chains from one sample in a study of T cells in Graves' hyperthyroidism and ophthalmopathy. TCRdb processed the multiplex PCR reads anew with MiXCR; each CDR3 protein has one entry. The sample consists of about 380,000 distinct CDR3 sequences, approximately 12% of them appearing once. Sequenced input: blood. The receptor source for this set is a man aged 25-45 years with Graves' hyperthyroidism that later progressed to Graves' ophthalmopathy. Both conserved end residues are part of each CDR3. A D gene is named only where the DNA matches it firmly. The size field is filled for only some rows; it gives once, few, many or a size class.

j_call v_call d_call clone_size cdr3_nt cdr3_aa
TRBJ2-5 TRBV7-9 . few TGTGCCAGCAGCTTCTTTACATTTGAGACCCAGTACTTC CASSFFTFETQYF
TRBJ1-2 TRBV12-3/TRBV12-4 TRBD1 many TGTGCCAGCAGTATCGGGACAGGGGGCTTGTATGGCTACACCTTC CASSIGTGGLYGYTF
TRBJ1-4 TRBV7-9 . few TGTGCCAGCAGCCTTAGCGTCGATGAAAAACTGTTTTTT CASSLSVDEKLFF
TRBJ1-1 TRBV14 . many TGTGCCAGCAGCCAAGATCCCCTTTACATGAACACTGAAGCTTTCTTT CASSQDPLYMNTEAFF
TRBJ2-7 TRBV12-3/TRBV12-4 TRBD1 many TGTGCCAGCAGTCCCCGGGACAGGCAGTACTTC CASSPRDRQYF
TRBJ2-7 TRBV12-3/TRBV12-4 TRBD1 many TGTGCCAGCGGGACAGGGGGTTCCTACGAGCAGTACTTC CASGTGGSYEQYF
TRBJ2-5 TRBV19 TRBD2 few TGTGCCAGTAGTATAGCTTCGAGCGGGGGGGCCGGAGAGGAGACCCAGTACTTC CASSIASSGGAGEETQYF
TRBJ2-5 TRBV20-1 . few TGCAGTATAAGGGACTCCAAGTACCAAGAGACCCAGTACTTC CSIRDSKYQETQYF
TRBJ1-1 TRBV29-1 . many TGCAGCGTTGTGGGCATTAACACTGAAGCTTTCTTT CSVVGINTEAFF
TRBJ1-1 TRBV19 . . TGTGCCAGTAGTAACGGGGTTGCTCCCCCTGAAGCTTTCTTT CASSNGVAPPEAFF